The rows below give T cell receptor beta chains drawn from one sample of a study of OX40 agonist ivuxolimab in advanced cancers. Libraries were prepared by immunoSEQ multiplex PCR; TCRdb keeps only in-frame clonotypes and omits some of them. The repertoire includes some 75,000 clones, more than 85% of them detected once, and under 3% sits in the top ten. The starting material was CD4+ or CD8+ T cells sorted from blood, obtained in a trial of the OX40 agonist ivuxolimab. The source of these receptors is an adult with an advanced solid tumor such as melanoma, head and neck, liver or kidney cancer. Both conserved end residues are part of each CDR3. D genes are given only for firm matches. Expanded clones get a size class; other rows say once, few or many, or leave the size out.

D gene,clone size,CDR3 length,J gene,V gene,CDR3 protein,CDR3 DNA
.,.,15,TRBJ1-4,TRBV7-2,CASSLEVTGDEKLFF,TGTGCCAGCAGCTTAGAAGTCACGGGGGATGAAAAACTGTTTTTT
.,.,15,TRBJ1-6,TRBV28,CASSFRGFYNSPLHF,TGTGCCAGCAGTTTTCGGGGTTTTTATAATTCACCCCTCCACTTT
.,.,12,TRBJ1-6,TRBV5-1,CASRGERSPLHF,TGCGCCAGCAGAGGCGAGCGGTCACCCCTCCACTTT
.,few,13,TRBJ2-2,TRBV10-1,CASSVIGAGMLFF,TGCGCCAGCAGTGTAATAGGGGCAGGGATGCTGTTTTTT
.,.,14,TRBJ1-2,TRBV4-3,CASSQGSNSYGYTF,TGCGCCAGCAGCCAAGGAAGCAACTCCTATGGCTACACCTTC
TRBD1,.,16,TRBJ1-1,TRBV5-1,CASSFGQGAGGTEAFF,TGCGCCAGCAGCTTCGGACAGGGGGCGGGAGGCACTGAAGCTTTCTTT
.,.,13,TRBJ1-4,TRBV28,CASIRATNEKLFF,TGTGCCAGCATTCGTGCAACTAATGAAAAACTGTTTTTT
.,.,13,TRBJ1-1,TRBV19,CASSIVLDGEAFF,TGTGCCAGTAGTATAGTTCTCGACGGTGAAGCTTTCTTT
.,medium-sized,12,TRBJ1-2,TRBV7-7,CASSCGEYGYTF,TGTGCCAGCAGCTGCGGGGAGTATGGCTACACCTTC
.,.,14,TRBJ1-6,TRBV30,CAWRGEDYNSPLHF,TGTGCCTGGAGGGGGGAAGACTATAATTCACCCCTCCACTTT
TRBD1,.,14,TRBJ1-1,TRBV7-2,CASSPGGKNTEAFF,TGTGCCAGCAGCCCAGGGGGAAAGAACACTGAAGCTTTCTTT
.,.,14,TRBJ1-2,TRBV5-1,CASSLAGVDYGYTF,TGCGCCAGCAGCTTAGCGGGGGTGGACTATGGCTACACCTTC
TRBD1,.,14,TRBJ2-7,TRBV6-5,CASSYDDRDYEQYF,TGTGCCAGCAGTTACGACGACAGGGACTACGAGCAGTACTTC
.,few,12,TRBJ1-5,TRBV14,CASSSSWGPQHF,TGTGCCAGCAGCTCTTCTTGGGGACCCCAGCATTTT
TRBD2,.,21,TRBJ2-2,TRBV4-1,CASSQGRGGLAGGPGTGELFF,TGCGCCAGCAGCCAAGGGCGAGGGGGACTAGCGGGGGGGCCAGGCACCGGGGAGCTGTTTTTT
.,.,15,TRBJ2-7,TRBV5-1,CASSMDISYSYEQYF,TGCGCCAGCAGCATGGACATATCCTACTCCTACGAGCAGTACTTC
.,.,16,TRBJ2-3,TRBV7-3,CASSLLGGGPADTQYF,TGTGCCAGCAGCTTACTGGGCGGTGGCCCCGCAGATACGCAGTATTTT
TRBD1,.,15,TRBJ1-2,TRBV5-3,CARSPDRESDYGYTF,TGTGCCAGAAGCCCGGACAGGGAAAGTGACTATGGCTACACCTTC
.,.,13,TRBJ1-5,TRBV7-9,CASSLGQVEPQHF,TGTGCCAGCAGCTTAGGACAGGTTGAGCCCCAGCATTTT
TRBD1,.,16,TRBJ1-2,TRBV4-1,CASSQPSTGVGLGYTF,TGCGCCAGCAGTCAACCTTCTACAGGGGTCGGCCTTGGCTACACCTTC
.,.,13,TRBJ1-4,TRBV10-3,CAIQAGSNEKLFF,TGTGCCATCCAAGCGGGGTCTAATGAAAAACTGTTTTTT
.,.,15,TRBJ1-6,TRBV5-1,CASSLNGRSNSPLHF,TGCGCCAGCAGCTTAAACGGCCGTAGTAATTCACCCCTCCACTTT
.,.,14,TRBJ2-7,TRBV7-3,CASSLEGGTYEQYF,TGTGCCAGCAGCCTAGAGGGGGGTACCTACGAGCAGTACTTC
.,once,15,TRBJ2-2,TRBV6-6,CASSLIGENTGELFF,TGTGCCAGCAGCCTGATAGGGGAGAACACCGGGGAGCTGTTTTTT
TRBD2,few,14,TRBJ2-1,TRBV2,CASDGSGGSIEQFF,TGTGCCAGCGACGGTAGCGGGGGCTCAATTGAGCAGTTCTTC
.,few,12,TRBJ2-3,TRBV2,CASSGLADTQYF,TGTGCCAGCAGTGGCCTAGCGGATACGCAGTATTTT
.,.,14,TRBJ2-7,TRBV7-2,CASSPWTQSYEQYF,TGTGCCAGCAGCCCCTGGACCCAATCCTACGAGCAGTACTTC
.,.,14,TRBJ1-6,TRBV30,CAWRLRAAVTALHF,TGTGCCTGGAGGCTGAGGGCTGCGGTTACAGCCCTCCACTTT
TRBD1,.,13,TRBJ2-7,TRBV15,CATSRDSDYEQYF,TGTGCCACCAGCCGGGACAGTGACTACGAGCAGTACTTC
.,.,13,TRBJ1-1,TRBV19,CASSADTDTEAFF,TGTGCCAGTTCTGCCGACACCGACACTGAAGCTTTCTTT
TRBD1,.,14,TRBJ1-1,TRBV6-5,CASRTGARDTEAFF,TGTGCCAGCAGGACAGGGGCTAGGGACACTGAAGCTTTCTTT
.,.,12,TRBJ1-3,TRBV2,CASSPGGNTIYF,TGTGCCAGCAGCCCAGGGGGAAACACCATATATTTT
TRBD1,.,15,TRBJ1-2,TRBV6-5,CASRLQGAQLYGYTF,TGTGCCAGCAGACTCCAGGGGGCCCAACTCTATGGCTACACCTTC
TRBD1,.,16,TRBJ1-2,TRBV23-1,CASSHPGGGNNYGYTF,TGCGCCAGCAGTCACCCAGGGGGGGGGAACAACTATGGCTACACCTTC
.,.,15,TRBJ1-3,TRBV19,CASRSVRDSGNTIYF,TGTGCCAGTAGATCGGTCAGAGACTCTGGAAACACCATATATTTT